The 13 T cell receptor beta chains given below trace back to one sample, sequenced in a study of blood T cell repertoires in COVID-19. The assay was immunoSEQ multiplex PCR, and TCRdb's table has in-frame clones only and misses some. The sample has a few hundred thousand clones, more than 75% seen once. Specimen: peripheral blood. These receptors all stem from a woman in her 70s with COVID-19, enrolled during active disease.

DNA for the CDR3: TGTGCCAGCAGCTCCCAAGGGGGCGAGCAGTACTTC. Amino acids: CASSSQGGEQYF. The chain couples TRBV5-4 to TRBJ2-7; D possibly corresponds to TRBD1 (6 bases). Germline V gives CDR1 SGHNT, CDR2 YYREEE (reference sequence). Deletions cut 3 bases from V and 6 bases from J, with 10 bases between. There are 12 residues in the CDR3.

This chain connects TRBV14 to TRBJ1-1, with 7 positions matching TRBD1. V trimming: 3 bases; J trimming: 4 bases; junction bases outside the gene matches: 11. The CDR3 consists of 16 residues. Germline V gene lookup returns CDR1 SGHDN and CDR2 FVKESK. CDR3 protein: CASSQLQGLGSTEAFF. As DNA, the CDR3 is TGTGCCAGCAGCCAGCTACAGGGGCTTGGAAGCACTGAAGCTTTCTTT.

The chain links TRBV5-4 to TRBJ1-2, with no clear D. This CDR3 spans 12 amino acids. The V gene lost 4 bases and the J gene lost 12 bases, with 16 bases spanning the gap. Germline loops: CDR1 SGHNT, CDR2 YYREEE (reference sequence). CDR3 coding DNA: TGTGCCAGCAGCACTACGACCGGATGGAACACCTTC. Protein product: CASSTTTGWNTF.

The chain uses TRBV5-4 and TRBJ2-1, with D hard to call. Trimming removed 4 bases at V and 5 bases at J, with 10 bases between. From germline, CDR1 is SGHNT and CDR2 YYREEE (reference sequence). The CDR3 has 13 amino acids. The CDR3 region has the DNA TGTGCCAGCAGCCTTGGAGTAGACAATGAGCAGTTCTTC. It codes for CASSLGVDNEQFF.

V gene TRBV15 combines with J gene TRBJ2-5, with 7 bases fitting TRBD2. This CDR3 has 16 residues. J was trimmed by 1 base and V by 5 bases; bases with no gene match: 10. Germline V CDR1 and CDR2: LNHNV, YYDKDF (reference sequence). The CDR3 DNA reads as TGTGCCACCAGCTTTGGGGGGGGAGGGTTCCAAGAGACCCAGTACTTC. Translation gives CATSFGGGGFQETQYF.

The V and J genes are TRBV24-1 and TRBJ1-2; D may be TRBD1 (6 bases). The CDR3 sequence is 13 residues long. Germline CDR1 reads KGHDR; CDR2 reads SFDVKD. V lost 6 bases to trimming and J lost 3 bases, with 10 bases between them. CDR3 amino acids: CATSKAGDYGYTF. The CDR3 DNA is TGTGCCACCAGTAAAGCAGGGGACTATGGCTACACCTTC.

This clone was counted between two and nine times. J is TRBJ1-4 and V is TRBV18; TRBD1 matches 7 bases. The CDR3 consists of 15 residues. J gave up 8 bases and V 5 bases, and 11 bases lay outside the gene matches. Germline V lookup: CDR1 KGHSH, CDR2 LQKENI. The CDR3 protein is CASSGSGTVEEKLFF. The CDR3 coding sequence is TGTGCCAGCTCAGGATCCGGGACAGTAGAAGAAAAACTGTTTTTT.

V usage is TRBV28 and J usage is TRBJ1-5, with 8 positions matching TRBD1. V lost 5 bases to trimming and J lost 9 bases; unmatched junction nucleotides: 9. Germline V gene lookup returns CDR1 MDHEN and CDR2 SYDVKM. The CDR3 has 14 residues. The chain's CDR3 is CASSTDRGFLPQHF. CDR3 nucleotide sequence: TGTGCCAGCAGTACCGACAGGGGCTTTCTGCCCCAGCATTTT. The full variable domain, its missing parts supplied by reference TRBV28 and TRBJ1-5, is DVKVTQSSRYLVKRTGEKVFLECVQDMDHENMFWYRQDPGLGLRLIYFSYDVKMKEKGDIPEGYSVSREKKERFSLILESASTNQTSMYLCASSTDRGFLPQHFGDGTRLSIL.

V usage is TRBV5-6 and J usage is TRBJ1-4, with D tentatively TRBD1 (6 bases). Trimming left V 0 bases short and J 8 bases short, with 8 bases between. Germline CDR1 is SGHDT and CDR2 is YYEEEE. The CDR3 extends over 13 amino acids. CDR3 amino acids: CASSLEQGEKLFF. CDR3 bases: TGTGCCAGCAGCTTGGAACAGGGCGAAAAACTGTTTTTT.

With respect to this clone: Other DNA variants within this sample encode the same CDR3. The CDR3 coding sequence is TGTGCCAGCAGTCGGGGGTTGGGAGAGACCCAGTACTTC. Residues: CASSRGLGETQYF. The V gene is TRBV2, the J gene TRBJ2-5; D perhaps matches TRBD2 (6 bases). The CDR3 extends over 13 amino acids. V was trimmed by 5 bases and J by 4 bases, leaving 11 bases between them. Per germline, CDR1 SNHLY and CDR2 FYNNEI.

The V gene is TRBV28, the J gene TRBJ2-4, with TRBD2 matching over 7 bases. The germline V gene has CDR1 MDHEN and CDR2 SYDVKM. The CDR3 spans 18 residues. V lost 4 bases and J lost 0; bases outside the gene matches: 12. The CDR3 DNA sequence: TGTGCCAGCAGTTCCGCCTCTAGCGGCTTGCTAGCCAAAAACATTCAGTACTTC. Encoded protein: CASSSASSGLLAKNIQYF.

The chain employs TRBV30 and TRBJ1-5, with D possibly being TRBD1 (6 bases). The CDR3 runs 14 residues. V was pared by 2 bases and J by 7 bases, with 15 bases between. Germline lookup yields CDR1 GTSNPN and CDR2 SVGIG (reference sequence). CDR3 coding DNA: TGTGCCTGGAGTAGGGAACAGGGATGGCAGCCCCAGCATTTT. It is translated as CAWSREQGWQPQHF.

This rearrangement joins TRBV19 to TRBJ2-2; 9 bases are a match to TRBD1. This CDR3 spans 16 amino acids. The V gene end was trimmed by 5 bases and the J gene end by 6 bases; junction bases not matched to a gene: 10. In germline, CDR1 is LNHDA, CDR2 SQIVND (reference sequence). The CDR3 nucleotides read TGTGCCAGTAGTCTACGTGGGACAGGGTCCCCCGGGGAGCTGTTTTTT. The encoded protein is CASSLRGTGSPGELFF. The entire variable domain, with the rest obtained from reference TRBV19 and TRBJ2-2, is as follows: DGGITQSPKYLFRKEGQNVTLSCEQNLNHDAMYWYRQDPGQGLRLIYYSQIVNDFQKGDIAEGYSVSREKKESFPLTVTSAQKNPTAFYLCASSLRGTGSPGELFFGEGSRLTVL.